The clone carrying this T cell receptor (beta chain) was observed at least ten times. The antigen is undetermined. The entry originates in a study of T cells in Graves' hyperthyroidism and ophthalmopathy. General observations from the study: Ophthalmopathy was separated from stable hyperthyroidism by a 13 V-J model.

TCR beta CDR3 regions were amplified from RNA. A first-round RT-PCR of the TCR CDR3 used the HTBI primer set. A single record per CDR3 protein comes from TCRdb applying MiXCR to the multiplex PCR reads. The sample carries fewer than 500,000 distinct CDR3 sequences, more than 12% recorded once. Fresh 10 ml peripheral blood yielded PBMCs. This CDR3 contains 14 residues. Per the germline V gene, CDR1 is SNHLY and CDR2 is FYNNEI. V lost 6 bases and J 10 bases, leaving 21 bases between the germline ends. V is TRBV2 and J is TRBJ2-5; D is possibly TRBD1 or TRBD2 (5 bases each). The TCR sequence derives from a woman aged 25 to 45 with Graves' ophthalmopathy. Sequenced material: blood. CDR3 amino acids: CASRAGTQQRIQYF. CDR3 in DNA: TGTGCCAGCAGAGCCGGGACCCAACAGAGGATCCAGTACTTC.